A selection of T cell receptor beta chains follows, all from one sample in a study of cytomegalovirus exposure and HLA in healthy donors. TCRdb keeps only in-frame clones here, not all; method: immunoSEQ multiplex PCR. The data hold 180,000 or so clones, with roughly four fifths observed a single time. Sequenced input: PBMCs. These receptors all stem from a male donor in good health and CMV-seronegative. Both conserved end residues are trimmed from each CDR3. Each record gives: J gene, V gene, CDR3 protein.

TRBJ2-7 TRBV18 ASSPGTGGSHEQY
TRBJ1-6 TRBV7-3 ASSAGGSNSPLH
TRBJ1-2 TRBV5-5 ASSFDSSEYGYT
TRBJ1-1 TRBV6-6 ASSPGQAPNTEAF
TRBJ2-1 TRBV10-3 AISESRTGNEQF
TRBJ2-7 TRBV12-1 ASSFPHRGPYEQY
TRBJ2-1 TRBV30 AWSVGGGGYNEQF
TRBJ1-5 TRBV30 AWSLRDRRQPQH
TRBJ1-3 TRBV10-3 AISESGSSGNTIY
TRBJ2-1 TRBV28 ASSLRGAGNEQF
TRBJ2-3 TRBV7-8 ASSFRDRANSVTDTQY
TRBJ2-1 TRBV28 ASSFVAGGPNEQF
TRBJ2-2 TRBV11-1 ASSLDRAGELF
TRBJ1-5 TRBV30 AWSVRTNQPQH
TRBJ1-5 TRBV7-9 ASSRTGNNQPQH
TRBJ1-6 TRBV10-3 AIRSNLNSPLH
TRBJ2-1 TRBV14 ASSQDISGALMGQF
TRBJ1-5 TRBV10-2 ASSDRQGVGNQPQH
TRBJ2-5 TRBV10-1 ASSPITGVRETQY
TRBJ1-3 TRBV5-1 ASSWTGGSGNTIY
TRBJ2-3 TRBV12-5 ASLPTGLLSDTQY
TRBJ2-7 TRBV2 ASSDRVRGPYEQY
TRBJ1-4 TRBV19 ASSPGQGSNEKLF
TRBJ2-1 TRBV6-1 ASSDGTGPNEQF
TRBJ1-5 TRBV30 AWSEPGSGANQPQH